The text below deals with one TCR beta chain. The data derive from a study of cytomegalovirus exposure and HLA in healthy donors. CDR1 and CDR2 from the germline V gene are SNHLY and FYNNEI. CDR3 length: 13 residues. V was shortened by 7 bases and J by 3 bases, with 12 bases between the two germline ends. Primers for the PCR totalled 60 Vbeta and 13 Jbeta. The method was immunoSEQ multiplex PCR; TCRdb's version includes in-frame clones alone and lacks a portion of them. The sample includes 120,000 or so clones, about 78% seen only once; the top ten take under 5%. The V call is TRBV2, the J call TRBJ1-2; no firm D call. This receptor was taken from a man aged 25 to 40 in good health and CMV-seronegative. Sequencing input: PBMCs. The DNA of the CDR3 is TGTGCCAGCATCCCCCACTTCGACTATGGCTACACCTTC. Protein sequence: CASIPHFDYGYTF.